This is a list of T cell receptor beta chains from one sample in a study of blood T cell repertoires in COVID-19. Profiling relied on immunoSEQ multiplex PCR, and the TCRdb table lists in-frame clones only, not all of them. The repertoire consists of approximately 170,000 clones, with around 80% occurring once and the leading ten covering 5% to 6%. Material: PBMCs or T cells enriched from blood (not recorded which). All receptors derive from a man aged 35-49 years who had recovered from COVID-19. Each CDR3 is given with its conserved first and last residue. The D gene is left open where the match is weak. Rows give clone size only sometimes, using once, few, many, or a class for an expanded clone.

>TRBD1|.|TRBV13|TRBJ2-3
CASSPGTGGTDTQYF
TGTGCCAGCAGCCCTGGGACAGGGGGCACAGATACGCAGTATTTT
>TRBD2|.|TRBV2|TRBJ2-1
CASSERLAGFRGQFF
TGTGCCAGCAGTGAAAGACTAGCGGGGTTCCGAGGGCAGTTCTTC
>TRBD1|.|TRBV30|TRBJ1-5
CAWSYFGDSRYQPQHF
TGTGCCTGGAGTTACTTCGGGGACAGTCGTTATCAGCCCCAGCATTTT
>TRBD2|.|TRBV7-2|TRBJ2-5
CASRPRLAGQETQYF
TGTGCCAGCAGGCCTAGACTAGCGGGCCAAGAGACCCAGTACTTC
>.|.|TRBV7-8|TRBJ1-1
CASSLARSPTEAFF
TGTGCCAGCAGCTTAGCGCGGTCACCTACTGAAGCTTTCTTT
>TRBD2|.|TRBV5-4|TRBJ2-3
CASSERASGNTDTQYF
TGTGCCAGCAGCGAGAGGGCTAGCGGAAACACAGATACGCAGTATTTT
>TRBD1|few|TRBV5-8|TRBJ2-1
CANTPRGTRGNEQFF
TGTGCCAACACGCCCAGGGGGACCAGGGGCAATGAGCAGTTCTTC
>.|.|TRBV6-1|TRBJ1-2
CASSETINRGNYGYTF
TGTGCCAGCAGTGAGACCATCAACCGCGGTAACTATGGCTACACCTTC
>TRBD1|.|TRBV5-1|TRBJ1-4
CATSRGTGDEKLFF
TGCGCCACCTCCCGAGGGACAGGTGACGAAAAACTGTTTTTT
>.|.|TRBV5-1|TRBJ2-1
CASSLAGVPSYNEQFF
TGCGCCAGCAGCTTGGCCGGGGTTCCTTCCTACAATGAGCAGTTCTTC
>.|many|TRBV2|TRBJ1-2
CASSGQPENYGYTF
TGTGCCAGCAGTGGACAGCCCGAGAACTATGGCTACACCTTC
>TRBD1|.|TRBV6-5|TRBJ1-6
CASVRGQNSPLHF
TGTGCCAGCGTCAGGGGGCAGAATTCACCCCTCCACTTT
>TRBD1|few|TRBV4-1|TRBJ2-7
CASSQELGQYEQYF
TGCGCCAGCAGCCAAGAATTGGGACAGTACGAGCAGTACTTC
>TRBD1|.|TRBV18|TRBJ2-2
CASSPGGMSTGELFF
TGTGCCAGCTCGCCAGGGGGCATGAGCACCGGGGAGCTGTTTTTT
>TRBD1|.|TRBV24-1|TRBJ1-1
CATSAGGMAEAFF
TGTGCCACCAGTGCAGGGGGCATGGCTGAAGCTTTCTTT
>.|.|TRBV6-1|TRBJ1-5
CASSEGSLQVVYSNQPQHF
TGTGCCAGCAGTGAAGGTTCCCTTCAGGTGGTTTATAGCAATCAGCCCCAGCATTTT
>TRBD2|.|TRBV19|TRBJ2-1
CASSIGGGHGNEQFF
TGTGCCAGTAGTATAGGCGGGGGGCACGGGAATGAGCAGTTCTTC
>TRBD2|.|TRBV11-2|TRBJ2-1
CASSLGLAVNNEQFF
TGTGCCAGCAGCTTAGGACTAGCGGTTAACAATGAGCAGTTCTTC
>TRBD1|.|TRBV7-2|TRBJ2-3
CASSSSGTGYTDTQYF
TGTGCCAGCAGCTCTTCCGGGACAGGGTACACAGATACGCAGTATTTT
>.|.|TRBV5-1|TRBJ2-2
CASTAGTSNTGELFF
TGCGCCAGCACCGCCGGGACTTCGAACACCGGGGAGCTGTTTTTT
>TRBD1|.|TRBV25-1|TRBJ2-3
CASSGQGVVFTDTQYF
TGTGCCAGCAGTGGACAGGGTGTAGTCTTCACAGATACGCAGTATTTT
>.|.|TRBV10-3|TRBJ2-7
CAISDRSYEQYF
TGTGCCATCAGTGATCGGTCCTACGAGCAGTACTTC
>.|few|TRBV4-1|TRBJ2-1
CASSQPPRRSLNEQFF
TGCGCCAGCAGCCAACCCCCCAGGAGGTCGTTGAATGAGCAGTTCTTC
>.|.|TRBV3-1/TRBV3-2|TRBJ1-4
CASSPPSAVPGEKLFF
TGTGCCAGCAGCCCCCCCTCGGCGGTTCCTGGCGAAAAACTGTTTTTT
>TRBD1|.|TRBV11-2|TRBJ1-4
CASSLGQLNEKLFF
TGTGCCAGCAGCCTGGGACAGCTTAATGAAAAACTGTTTTTT
>.|.|TRBV30|TRBJ2-6
CAWSHMSSGANVLTF
TGTGCCTGGAGTCATATGAGCTCTGGGGCCAACGTCCTGACTTTC
>.|.|TRBV25-1|TRBJ2-3
CASIASGSGTQYF
TGTGCCAGCATCGCCTCAGGCTCGGGAACGCAGTATTTT
>TRBD2|many|TRBV24-1|TRBJ2-1
CATSDFSRGVLYNEQFF
TGTGCCACCAGTGATTTTTCCCGGGGGGTATTATACAATGAGCAGTTCTTC
>TRBD1|.|TRBV9|TRBJ1-1
CASSGTGARSGVATEAFF
TGTGCCAGCAGCGGAACAGGGGCAAGATCGGGCGTGGCCACTGAAGCTTTCTTT
>.|.|TRBV5-4|TRBJ2-3
CASSSDSGDTQYF
TGTGCCAGCAGCTCCGATTCGGGGGATACGCAGTATTTT
>TRBD2|.|TRBV9|TRBJ2-7
CASSPPGSQRGEQYF
TGTGCCAGCAGCCCCCCGGGTTCCCAGCGGGGCGAGCAGTACTTC
>TRBD1|.|TRBV9|TRBJ2-1
CASSGPGQGNNEQFF
TGTGCCAGCAGTGGACCGGGACAGGGGAACAATGAGCAGTTCTTC
>TRBD1|.|TRBV5-5|TRBJ1-2
CASSSLQDRGYGYTF
TGTGCCAGCAGCTCCCTTCAGGACAGGGGCTATGGCTACACCTTC
>TRBD1|.|TRBV27|TRBJ1-1
CASSSGTGAEAFF
TGTGCCAGCAGTTCCGGGACAGGGGCTGAAGCTTTCTTT
>TRBD1|.|TRBV30|TRBJ2-3
CAWTGRGGLSVDTQYF
TGTGCCTGGACCGGGCGAGGGGGCCTGTCGGTCGATACGCAGTATTTT
>TRBD2|.|TRBV30|TRBJ2-3
CAWRAFLAGVEDTQYF
TGTGCCTGGAGGGCTTTCCTAGCGGGGGTGGAAGATACGCAGTATTTT
>TRBD1|.|TRBV18|TRBJ2-5
CASSSLKGQQETQYF
TGTGCCAGCTCATCACTAAAGGGACAGCAAGAGACCCAGTACTTC
>.|.|TRBV14|TRBJ1-2
CASSQGGPYGYTF
TGTGCCAGCAGCCAAGGGGGCCCCTATGGCTACACCTTC
>TRBD1|.|TRBV30|TRBJ1-1
CAWRVTGGVGAFF
TGTGCCTGGAGGGTAACAGGGGGCGTGGGAGCTTTCTTT
>TRBD1|few|TRBV5-6|TRBJ1-1
CASSLRGQSVSEAFF
TGTGCCAGCAGCTTGAGGGGGCAATCGGTCTCTGAAGCTTTCTTT
>.|once|TRBV27|TRBJ2-1
CASSPDTGSYNEQFF
TGTGCCAGCAGTCCCGACACGGGGTCCTACAATGAGCAGTTCTTC
>.|.|TRBV3-1/TRBV3-2|TRBJ2-3
CASSQLGVTDTQYF
TGTGCCAGCAGCCAATTGGGAGTCACAGATACGCAGTATTTT
>.|.|TRBV7-9|TRBJ1-1
CASSSDRGTTEAFF
TGTGCCAGCAGCTCAGATCGGGGGACCACTGAAGCTTTCTTT
>.|few|TRBV6-1|TRBJ1-2
CASSEGGRTANYGYTF
TGTGCCAGCAGTGAAGGGGGTAGGACAGCTAACTATGGCTACACCTTC
>.|.|TRBV6-5|TRBJ1-5
CASSLDKDNQPQHF
TGTGCCAGCAGTTTGGACAAGGACAATCAGCCCCAGCATTTT